This T cell receptor (beta chain) was sequenced during a study of T cells in Graves' hyperthyroidism and ophthalmopathy. The CDR3 is 17 residues long. With 5 bases removed from V and 2 bases from J, the gap between germline ends came to 18 bases. Every diagnosis used clinical symptoms, serum thyroxine and TRAb, thyroid ultrasound and orbital computed tomography. Researchers amplified the TCR beta CDR3 regions from RNA transcripts. A first-round RT-PCR of the TCR CDR3 used the HTBI primer set. TCRdb processed the multiplex PCR reads anew with MiXCR; each CDR3 protein has one entry. The sample has hundreds of thousands of distinct CDR3 sequences, less than 25% seen once.

J is TRBJ2-2 and V is TRBV12-3 or TRBV12-4; maybe TRBD2 (5 bases). This receptor was taken from a woman in her 30s with Graves' ophthalmopathy. Sample: blood. CDR3 DNA: TGTGCCAGCAGTCAAAACCGGGAACTTCTAAACACCGGGGAGCTGTTTTTT. Translated: CASSQNRELLNTGELFF.